A selection of T cell receptor beta chains follows, all from one sample in a study of blood T cell repertoires in COVID-19. TCRdb's table, derived via immunoSEQ multiplex PCR, lists solely in-frame clones and lacks some. The table lists a few hundred thousand clones, approximately 90% of them singletons. The sequencing input was peripheral blood. These TCRs come from a woman aged 45-65 years with COVID-19, enrolled during active disease. CDR3s include the opening cysteine and the closing phenylalanine or tryptophan. A D gene is named only where the DNA matches it firmly. Clone size is given for some rows only: seen once, a few or many times, or a class if the clone is expanded.

v_gene: TRBV21-1
j_gene: TRBJ1-6
d_gene: NA
abundance: NA
CDR3aa: CASSKYRGESPLHF
CDR3nt: TGTGCCAGCAGCAAATACCGAGGCGAGTCACCCCTCCACTTT

v_gene: TRBV28
j_gene: TRBJ2-7
d_gene: NA
abundance: once
CDR3aa: CASSLSLQTTTREQYF
CDR3nt: TGTGCCAGCAGTTTATCGCTCCAGACTACTACTAGAGAGCAGTACTTC

v_gene: TRBV19
j_gene: TRBJ2-5
d_gene: NA
abundance: NA
CDR3aa: CASRVRQTSPTQYF
CDR3nt: TGTGCCAGTAGGGTGCGACAGACCTCACCGACCCAGTACTTC

v_gene: TRBV18
j_gene: TRBJ2-5
d_gene: TRBD1
abundance: NA
CDR3aa: CASSQGRDSPGKETQYF
CDR3nt: TGTGCCAGCTCACAAGGACGGGACAGCCCAGGGAAAGAGACCCAGTACTTC

v_gene: TRBV7-2
j_gene: TRBJ2-7
d_gene: TRBD1
abundance: NA
CDR3aa: CASSISQGSYEQYF
CDR3nt: TGTGCCAGCAGCATCTCACAGGGGTCCTACGAGCAGTACTTC

v_gene: TRBV5-4
j_gene: TRBJ2-3
d_gene: NA
abundance: NA
CDR3aa: CASSLSGAVPDTQYF
CDR3nt: TGTGCCAGCAGCTTGAGCGGAGCGGTCCCAGATACGCAGTATTTT

v_gene: TRBV11-3
j_gene: TRBJ2-3
d_gene: TRBD1
abundance: NA
CDR3aa: CASRDTGTGIHTQYF
CDR3nt: TGTGCCAGCAGGGATACCGGGACAGGGATTCATACGCAGTATTTT

v_gene: TRBV20-1
j_gene: TRBJ2-1
d_gene: TRBD2
abundance: NA
CDR3aa: CSASQGGRAHNEQFF
CDR3nt: TGCAGTGCTAGTCAGGGCGGGAGGGCCCACAATGAGCAGTTCTTC

v_gene: TRBV5-1
j_gene: TRBJ1-2
d_gene: TRBD1
abundance: few
CDR3aa: CASSEGQGPYGYTF
CDR3nt: TGCGCCAGCAGCGAAGGACAGGGCCCCTATGGCTACACCTTC

v_gene: TRBV5-8
j_gene: TRBJ1-1
d_gene: NA
abundance: NA
CDR3aa: CASSLGQNIWNTEAFF
CDR3nt: TGTGCCAGCAGCTTGGGGCAGAACATCTGGAACACTGAAGCTTTCTTT